This is a list of T cell receptor beta chains from one sample in a study of a mutant IDH1 vaccine in newly diagnosed glioma. Sequencing was performed with immunoSEQ multiplex PCR; in TCRdb, only in-frame clones are kept and a portion is missing. The sample shows tens of thousands of clones, roughly 78% of them seen only once. The starting material was PBMCs, obtained from a glioma patient treated with radiotherapy, temozolomide or both. The receptor set was obtained from a man aged 45-60 years with glioma. Both conserved end residues are part of each CDR3. The D gene is left open where the match is weak. Part of the rows lack a size; the others show once, few, many or a class for expanded clones.

J	size	D	V	CDR3	DNA
TRBJ2-7	.	TRBD2	TRBV5-1	CASSLDVGGSYEQYF	TGCGCCAGCAGCCTGGACGTCGGGGGGTCATACGAGCAGTACTTC
TRBJ1-5	.	.	TRBV19	CASSMLGTRGVQHF	TGTGCCAGTAGTATGCTGGGCACCCGGGGCGTGCAGCATTTT
TRBJ2-3	.	.	TRBV7-2	CASSLRTDTQYF	TGTGCCAGCAGCTTACGGACAGATACGCAGTATTTT
TRBJ1-3	.	TRBD1	TRBV7-6	CASSSTGGGNTIYF	TGTGCCAGCAGTTCTACAGGGGGTGGAAACACCATATATTTT
TRBJ1-2	.	.	TRBV7-2	CASSLGYDYGYTF	TGTGCCAGCAGCCTCGGATACGACTATGGCTACACCTTC
TRBJ2-4	.	.	TRBV6-1	CASSDSLEVDIQYF	TGTGCCAGCAGTGACAGCTTAGAGGTGGACATTCAGTACTTC
TRBJ1-1	.	TRBD1	TRBV30	CAWSSDRDQAFF	TGTGCCTGGAGTTCTGACAGGGACCAAGCTTTCTTT
TRBJ1-2	.	.	TRBV5-1	CASSLVRGTNSGYGYTF	TGCGCCAGCAGCCTAGTCCGAGGGACCAACTCCGGCTATGGCTACACCTTC
TRBJ1-3	.	.	TRBV5-4	CASSLAGGGSGNTIYF	TGTGCCAGCAGCTTGGCGGGGGGAGGCTCTGGAAACACCATATATTTT
TRBJ1-2	.	TRBD1	TRBV9	CASSTWTGREIYTF	TGTGCCAGCAGCACCTGGACAGGGCGGGAAATCTACACCTTC
TRBJ1-3	.	.	TRBV7-8	CASRYDGSSGNTIYF	TGTGCCAGCAGATACGACGGGAGCTCTGGAAACACCATATATTTT
TRBJ2-2	few	.	TRBV6-1	CASSAGQVAPELFF	TGTGCCAGCAGTGCTGGACAAGTAGCCCCTGAGCTGTTTTTT
TRBJ2-5	few	TRBD1	TRBV19	CASSDRGRETQYF	TGTGCCAGTAGTGACAGGGGCAGGGAGACCCAGTACTTC
TRBJ1-2	once	.	TRBV10-3	CAISEARAGYTF	TGTGCCATCAGTGAGGCCAGGGCTGGCTACACCTTC
TRBJ2-2	.	.	TRBV2	CATLGGGQAGELFF	TGTGCCACCCTGGGGGGGGGCCAGGCCGGGGAGCTGTTTTTT
TRBJ1-2	once	.	TRBV20-1	CSARRAGGYTF	TGCAGTGCTAGAAGAGCGGGCGGCTACACCTTC
TRBJ2-1	.	.	TRBV13	CASSLEALTTDEQFF	TGTGCCAGCAGCTTAGAGGCCTTAACGACTGATGAGCAGTTCTTC
TRBJ2-2	few	TRBD1	TRBV19	CASSVQTGGTGELFF	TGTGCCAGTAGTGTACAAACAGGGGGCACCGGGGAGCTGTTTTTT
TRBJ2-7	.	.	TRBV15	CATSSGQYEQYF	TGTGCCACCAGCAGCGGACAGTACGAGCAGTACTTC
TRBJ1-1	few	.	TRBV10-3	CAISASPPPEAFF	TGTGCCATCAGTGCGAGCCCCCCCCCGGAAGCTTTCTTT
TRBJ2-3	.	.	TRBV5-1	CASRGPPSDTQYF	TGCGCCAGCAGGGGGCCCCCATCGGATACGCAGTATTTT
TRBJ1-1	.	.	TRBV4-3	CASSQDRARPEAFF	TGCGCCAGCAGCCAAGACCGCGCAAGGCCTGAAGCTTTCTTT
TRBJ1-4	.	.	TRBV2	CASSEAGHRNEKLFF	TGTGCCAGCAGTGAAGCGGGACACCGTAATGAAAAACTGTTTTTT
TRBJ2-2	.	.	TRBV7-9	CASSLRGPLTGELFF	TGTGCCAGCAGCTTGCGGGGGCCCTTGACCGGGGAGCTGTTTTTT
TRBJ2-5	.	TRBD2	TRBV2	CASSPRGATETQYF	TGTGCCAGCAGCCCGCGGGGGGCGACGGAGACCCAGTACTTC
TRBJ2-1	.	.	TRBV19	CASSSARDEQFF	TGTGCCAGTAGTAGCGCTAGGGATGAGCAGTTCTTC
TRBJ2-7	few	.	TRBV19	CASTPPGSTYEQYF	TGTGCCAGTACCCCCCCTGGCAGCACCTACGAGCAGTACTTC
TRBJ1-1	.	.	TRBV28	CASSSSTGTAFF	TGTGCCAGCAGTTCAAGTACAGGGACAGCTTTCTTT
TRBJ1-4	.	.	TRBV7-7	CASSLKGTGNEKLFF	TGTGCTAGCAGCTTAAAGGGGACCGGGAATGAAAAACTGTTTTTT
TRBJ1-2	.	.	TRBV27	CASSQQGYGYTF	TGTGCCAGCAGCCAGCAGGGTTATGGCTACACCTTC
TRBJ2-7	.	.	TRBV5-6	CASSLEAGIGYEQYF	TGTGCCAGCAGCTTGGAGGCAGGTATAGGGTACGAGCAGTACTTC
TRBJ1-6	.	TRBD1	TRBV2	CASGGQGNSPLHF	TGTGCCAGCGGAGGACAGGGTAATTCACCCCTCCACTTT
TRBJ1-2	.	TRBD1	TRBV6-4	CASSYPPPGQGAHGYTF	TGTGCCAGCAGTTACCCTCCCCCGGGACAGGGGGCGCACGGCTACACCTTC
TRBJ2-7	.	.	TRBV27	CASSLSRQLTYEQYF	TGTGCCAGCAGTTTATCGAGGCAGCTAACCTACGAGCAGTACTTC
TRBJ2-1	.	TRBD2	TRBV7-9	CASSLTGRRDEQFF	TGTGCCAGCAGCCTTACCGGGAGGAGGGATGAGCAGTTCTTC
TRBJ2-1	.	.	TRBV5-6	CASSLVAGAPNEQFF	TGTGCCAGCAGCTTGGTGGCAGGGGCCCCGAATGAGCAGTTCTTC
TRBJ2-7	.	.	TRBV18	CASSSIADAYEQYF	TGTGCCAGCTCATCCATTGCGGATGCCTACGAGCAGTACTTC
TRBJ2-1	.	.	TRBV5-5	CASSLSSYNEQFF	TGTGCCAGCAGCTTATCCTCCTACAATGAGCAGTTCTTC
TRBJ2-2	.	TRBD1	TRBV30	CAWTRGQDTGELFF	TGTGCCTGGACCAGGGGGCAGGACACCGGGGAGCTGTTTTTT
TRBJ2-1	.	.	TRBV9	CASSVGVIGYNEQFF	TGTGCCAGCAGCGTAGGAGTGATCGGGTACAATGAGCAGTTCTTC
TRBJ1-1	once	.	TRBV28	CASTFSVNTEAFF	TGTGCCAGCACCTTCTCGGTGAACACTGAAGCTTTCTTT
TRBJ2-3	.	TRBD1	TRBV11-2	CASSLTGGSTDTQYF	TGTGCCAGCAGCTTGACAGGGGGCTCCACAGATACGCAGTATTTT
TRBJ1-1	.	TRBD1	TRBV6-5	CASSLGAYRGTEAFF	TGTGCCAGCAGCCTCGGGGCCTACAGGGGGACTGAAGCTTTCTTT
TRBJ2-5	.	.	TRBV7-9	CASSPGTQPYQETQYF	TGTGCCAGCAGCCCCGGCACGCAGCCGTACCAAGAGACCCAGTACTTC
TRBJ2-7	.	.	TRBV29-1	CSVVVYEQYF	TGCAGCGTTGTAGTCTACGAGCAGTACTTC
TRBJ2-2	.	TRBD2	TRBV11-2	CASSFAGVNTGELFF	TGTGCCAGCAGCTTCGCGGGGGTGAACACCGGGGAGCTGTTTTTT
TRBJ2-7	.	.	TRBV7-6	CASSSAGGSYEQYF	TGTGCCAGCAGCTCCGCGGGTGGGTCCTACGAGCAGTACTTC